These T cell receptor beta chains were read from a single sample in a study of post-analysis software for immune sequencing data. TCRdb reanalysed the PCR reads using MiXCR and keeps one entry per CDR3 protein. The table lists about 770,000 distinct CDR3 sequences, more than 45% of them singletons. Sequencing was done on a sample of blood. All receptors derive from a girl aged 5-17 years with multiple sclerosis. The CDR3 runs from the conserved cysteine through the conserved F or W. D genes are given only for firm matches. Part of the rows lack a size; the others show once, few, many or a class for expanded clones.

D,V,J,size,CDR3,DNA
TRBD1,TRBV15,TRBJ2-3,few,CATSRDRQGRSTDTQYF,TGTGCCACCAGCAGAGACCGACAGGGTCGGAGCACAGATACGCAGTATTTT
-,TRBV6-6,TRBJ1-2,-,CACSPDGNYGYTF,TGTGCCTGCAGCCCCGACGGAAACTATGGCTACACCTTC
TRBD1,TRBV7-9,TRBJ1-1,-,CASSKTRQGDTEAFF,TGTGCCAGCAGCAAAACACGACAGGGGGACACTGAAGCTTTCTTT
-,TRBV11-3,TRBJ1-1,-,CASSFGFDTETFF,TGTGCCAGCAGCTTCGGCTTCGACACTGAAACTTTCTTT
-,TRBV10-2,TRBJ1-1,-,CASRDTAWNTEAFF,TGCGCCAGCCGAGACACAGCTTGGAACACTGAAGCTTTCTTT
-,TRBV20-1,TRBJ1-5,few,CSASRAYSNQPQHF,TGCAGTGCTAGCAGGGCATATAGCAATCAGCCCCAGCATTTT
-,TRBV7-3,TRBJ2-5,-,CASGLSASQGTQYF,TGTGCCAGCGGCTTATCGGCGAGTCAGGGGACCCAGTACTTC
TRBD1,TRBV11-2,TRBJ1-2,-,CASSPFVRTGMVMGYTF,TGTGCCAGCAGCCCCTTTGTCCGGACAGGGATGGTTATGGGCTACACCTTC
TRBD2,TRBV29-1,TRBJ2-1,-,CSVDREGSYNEQFF,TGCAGCGTTGACCGGGAGGGTTCCTACAATGAGCAGTTCTTC
TRBD2,TRBV7-3,TRBJ2-1,once,CASSLGLAGAGLNEQFF,TGTGCCAGCAGCTTAGGACTAGCGGGAGCAGGGCTCAATGAGCAGTTCTTC
-,TRBV15,TRBJ2-7,-,CTTSEVGAKTYEQYF,TGTACCACCAGTGAGGTAGGAGCGAAAACCTACGAGCAGTACTTC
-,TRBV7-2,TRBJ1-2,-,CASSPGPLDGYTF,TGTGCCAGCTCCCCCGGGCCGCTGGATGGCTACACCTTC
-,TRBV12-3/TRBV12-4,TRBJ1-5,-,CASSLRPYPQHF,TGTGCCAGCAGTCTGAGACCCTATCCCCAGCATTTT
-,TRBV5-1,TRBJ2-7,-,CASSFTGTDLSYEQYF,TGCGCCAGCAGCTTTACGGGTACAGACCTTTCCTACGAGCAGTACTTC
TRBD2,TRBV2,TRBJ2-3,-,CASSESPSGRTDTQYF,TGTGCCAGCAGTGAATCCCCTAGCGGGAGAACAGATACGCAGTATTTT
-,TRBV15,TRBJ2-1,-,CATSRDENEQFF,TGTGCCACCAGCAGAGATGAGAATGAGCAGTTCTTC
TRBD2,TRBV7-2,TRBJ2-7,many,CASSLTGGSSYEQYF,TGTGCCAGCAGTTTAACGGGCGGGAGCTCCTACGAGCAGTACTTC
TRBD1,TRBV6-5,TRBJ1-5,-,CASSSGTGVNQPQHF,TGTGCCAGCAGTTCCGGGACAGGGGTAAATCAGCCCCAGCATTTT
-,TRBV9,TRBJ2-4,-,CASSEGGLALDIQYF,TGTGCCAGCAGCGAGGGGGGGCTAGCGCTGGACATTCAGTACTTC
TRBD1,TRBV12-3/TRBV12-4,TRBJ1-6,-,CASRGQGLMPLHF,TGTGCCAGCAGGGGACAGGGCCTCATGCCCCTCCACTTT
TRBD1,TRBV7-9,TRBJ2-5,few,CASSLEGTGDVTQYF,TGTGCCAGCAGCTTAGAAGGGACAGGGGATGTGACCCAGTACTTC
TRBD2,TRBV12-3/TRBV12-4,TRBJ2-1,few,CASRETSGRTGEQFF,TGTGCCAGCAGGGAGACTAGCGGGAGGACCGGTGAGCAGTTCTTC
TRBD2,TRBV4-2,TRBJ2-7,once,CASSQDSALAVYEQYF,TGTGCCAGCAGCCAAGACTCCGCACTAGCGGTATACGAGCAGTACTTC
-,TRBV7-9,TRBJ2-5,-,CASSRKGWTSGGETQYF,TGTGCCAGCAGTCGCAAGGGTTGGACGTCGGGCGGGGAGACCCAGTACTTC
TRBD2,TRBV7-2,TRBJ2-7,-,CASTPLAGGGGEQYF,TGTGCCAGCACCCCACTAGCGGGAGGTGGTGGAGAGCAGTACTTC
-,TRBV2,TRBJ1-4,-,CASSVVQNEKLFF,TGTGCCAGCAGTGTTGTCCAAAATGAAAAACTGTTTTTT
TRBD2,TRBV7-3,TRBJ2-3,-,CASSLRAGELNTQYF,TGTGCCAGCAGTCTACGAGCGGGAGAATTAAATACGCAGTATTTT
TRBD2,TRBV15,TRBJ2-1,few,CATSRDLHGRGNEQFF,TGTGCCACCAGCAGAGATCTCCACGGGAGGGGTAATGAGCAGTTCTTC
-,TRBV10-3,TRBJ1-1,-,CAIKPEMNTEAFF,TGTGCCATCAAACCAGAAATGAACACTGAAGCTTTCTTT
-,TRBV7-7,TRBJ2-5,-,CASSSQTYNEQYF,TGTGCTAGCAGCTCCCAGACGTACAATGAGCAGTACTTC
-,TRBV7-9,TRBJ2-2,few,CASSGDRQSTGELFF,TGTGCCAGCAGCGGTGATAGACAGTCAACCGGGGAGCTGTTTTTT
TRBD2,TRBV5-5,TRBJ2-1,once,CASSLGVLAGASEQFF,TGTGCCAGCAGCTTGGGAGTTCTAGCGGGAGCGAGTGAGCAGTTCTTC
-,TRBV18,TRBJ2-7,few,CASSIQPTYEQYF,TGTGCCAGCTCAATACAGCCAACCTACGAGCAGTACTTC
TRBD1,TRBV12-3/TRBV12-4,TRBJ1-3,-,CASSSRQGASGNTIYF,TGTGCCAGCAGTTCCCGACAGGGGGCCTCTGGAAACACCATATATTTT
-,TRBV12-3/TRBV12-4,TRBJ1-1,-,CASSGSGGGPFF,TGTGCCAGCAGCGGATCCGGCGGTGGTCCTTTCTTT
TRBD1,TRBV9,TRBJ1-2,few,CASSATPTGEGGYTF,TGTGCCAGCAGCGCTACCCCGACAGGGGAGGGTGGCTACACCTTC
-,TRBV30,TRBJ1-1,-,CAWSVGDGVTEAFF,TGTGCCTGGAGTGTAGGGGATGGGGTCACTGAAGCTTTCTTT
TRBD2,TRBV5-1,TRBJ2-1,-,CASSIPRDYPDNEQFF,TGCGCCAGCAGTATCCCCCGGGACTACCCTGACAATGAGCAGTTCTTC
-,TRBV6-6,TRBJ2-5,-,CASSYGANYNEQYF,TGTGCCAGCAGTTACGGGGCGAACTACAATGAGCAGTACTTC
TRBD2,TRBV27,TRBJ2-1,-,CASSTTSGRVPDEQFF,TGTGCCAGCAGTACGACTAGCGGGAGGGTTCCGGATGAGCAGTTCTTC
TRBD1,TRBV20-1,TRBJ2-5,-,CSALDRVGETQYF,TGCAGTGCTCTGGACAGGGTGGGGGAGACCCAGTACTTC
-,TRBV7-9,TRBJ2-7,-,CASSLDGASTLLYEQYF,TGTGCCAGCAGCTTAGATGGGGCCAGCACCCTTTTATACGAGCAGTACTTC
-,TRBV6-5,TRBJ2-7,-,CASAKGYYYEQYF,TGTGCCAGCGCTAAGGGGTACTACTACGAGCAGTACTTC
TRBD2,TRBV20-1,TRBJ2-7,-,CSATSGLGNYEQYF,TGCAGTGCGACCTCGGGACTAGGTAACTACGAGCAGTACTTC
-,TRBV6-2/TRBV6-3,TRBJ2-7,few,CASSYTGATMQYF,TGTGCCAGCAGTTATACAGGAGCCACGATGCAGTACTTC
-,TRBV20-1,TRBJ1-2,once,CSARSSRTYGYTF,TGCAGTGCTAGATCCAGCCGGACCTATGGCTACACCTTC
-,TRBV27,TRBJ1-2,-,CASSLSTASNYGYTF,TGTGCCAGCAGTTTATCCACAGCGAGTAACTATGGCTACACCTTC
-,TRBV12-5,TRBJ2-5,few,CASGPSSGSGQETQYF,TGTGCTAGTGGCCCATCCTCGGGGAGCGGGCAAGAGACCCAGTACTTC
TRBD1,TRBV5-1,TRBJ2-1,-,CASSGGTGKEQFF,TGCGCCAGCAGCGGGGGGACAGGCAAAGAGCAGTTCTTC
TRBD1,TRBV24-1,TRBJ1-2,few,CATSDRTGLGYTF,TGTGCCACCAGTGATAGGACAGGGCTTGGCTACACCTTC
TRBD2,TRBV28,TRBJ2-7,-,CACTIRTSGSHEQYF,TGTGCCTGCACCATTCGGACTAGCGGGAGCCATGAGCAGTACTTC
TRBD2,TRBV29-1,TRBJ2-5,many,CSASGTTYRETQYF,TGCAGCGCATCCGGGACTACCTACCGGGAGACCCAGTACTTC
-,TRBV20-1,TRBJ2-7,-,CSARDHESSYEQYF,TGCAGTGCTAGAGATCACGAGAGCTCCTACGAGCAGTACTTC
-,TRBV7-8,TRBJ2-7,-,CASSFTGSPPYEQYF,TGTGCCAGCAGCTTCACGGGGTCGCCGCCCTACGAGCAGTACTTC
-,TRBV7-9,TRBJ1-2,-,CASSQVPDEGYTF,TGTGCCAGCAGCCAAGTACCCGACGAGGGCTACACCTTC